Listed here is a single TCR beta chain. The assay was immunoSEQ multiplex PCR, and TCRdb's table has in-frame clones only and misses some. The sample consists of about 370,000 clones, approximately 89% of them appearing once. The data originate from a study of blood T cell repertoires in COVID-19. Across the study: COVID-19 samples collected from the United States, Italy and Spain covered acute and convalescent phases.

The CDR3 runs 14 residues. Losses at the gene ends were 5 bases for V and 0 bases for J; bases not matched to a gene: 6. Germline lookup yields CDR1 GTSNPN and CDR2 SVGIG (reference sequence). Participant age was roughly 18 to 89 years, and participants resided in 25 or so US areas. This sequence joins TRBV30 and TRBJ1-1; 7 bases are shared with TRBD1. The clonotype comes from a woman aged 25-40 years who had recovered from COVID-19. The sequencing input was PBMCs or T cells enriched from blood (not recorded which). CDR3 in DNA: TGTGCCTGGCACAAGGGACAGTTGAACACTGAAGCTTTCTTT. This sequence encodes CAWHKGQLNTEAFF.